The sequence of this T cell receptor (beta chain) was determined in a study of human T cells and chemical hapten exposure. Study at large: Throughout the roughly 24-week study, diphenylcyclopropenone was applied weekly to the patients' scalps. Patch tests put 0.01% DPC on the upper back, read at 6 days. Broader study findings: There was a positive correlation between PT1 expanded TCR counts and patch test score.

This clonotype has ten or more counts. The antigen is not known. Described time point: patch test 1, 2 weeks after DPC sensitization. Treatment defined: therapeutic diphenylcyclopropenone sensitization with weekly scalp DPC. From whole blood left unfractionated, total RNA was extracted. The CDR3 runs to 15 residues. Per germline, CDR1 GTSNPN and CDR2 SVGIG (reference sequence). V was clipped by 5 bases and J by 2 bases; unmatched bases: 9. TCRdb analysed the RACE reads with MiXCR anew, one entry per CDR3 protein. The sample lists around 44,000 distinct CDR3 sequences, approximately 3.6% occurring once. The chain recombines TRBV30 with TRBJ2-1; TRBD2 matches 7 bases. The TCR was taken from a man aged 50-60 years with alopecia areata. Some clones in this sample may be carry-over from other donors' samples. This material consisted of whole blood, taken in connection with sensitization to the hapten diphenylcyclopropenone (DPC). This CDR3 reads CAWSKGLEAYNEQFF. For the CDR3, the DNA is TGTGCCTGGTCTAAAGGACTAGAGGCCTACAATGAGCAGTTCTTC.